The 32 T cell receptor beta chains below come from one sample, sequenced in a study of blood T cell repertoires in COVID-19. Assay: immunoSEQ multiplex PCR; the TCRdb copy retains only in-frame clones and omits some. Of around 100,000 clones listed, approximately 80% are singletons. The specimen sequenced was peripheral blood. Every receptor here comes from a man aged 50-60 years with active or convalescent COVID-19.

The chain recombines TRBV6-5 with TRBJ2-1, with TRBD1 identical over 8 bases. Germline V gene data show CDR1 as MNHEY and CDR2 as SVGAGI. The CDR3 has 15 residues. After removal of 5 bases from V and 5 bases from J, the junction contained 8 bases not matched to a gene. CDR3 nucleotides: TGTGCCAGCAGTACTATACGACAGGGGAACAATGAGCAGTTCTTC. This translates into CASSTIRQGNNEQFF.

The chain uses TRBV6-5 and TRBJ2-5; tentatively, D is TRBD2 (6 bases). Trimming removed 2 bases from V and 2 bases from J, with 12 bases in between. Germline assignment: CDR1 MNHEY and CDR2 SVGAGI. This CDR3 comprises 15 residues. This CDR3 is CASSYAGRGQETQYF. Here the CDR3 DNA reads TGTGCCAGCAGTTACGCGGGGCGGGGTCAAGAGACCCAGTACTTC.

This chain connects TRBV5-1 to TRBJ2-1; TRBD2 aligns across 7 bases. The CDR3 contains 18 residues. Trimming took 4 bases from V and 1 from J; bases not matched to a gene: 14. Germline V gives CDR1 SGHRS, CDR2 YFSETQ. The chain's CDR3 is CASSADPSGFQSYNEQFF. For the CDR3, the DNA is TGCGCCAGCAGCGCCGATCCTAGCGGCTTTCAATCCTACAATGAGCAGTTCTTC.

The CDR3 spells CAISESFRGTGAFF. CDR3 DNA: TGTGCCATCAGTGAGTCCTTCCGGGGGACCGGAGCTTTCTTT. J is TRBJ1-1 and V is TRBV10-3, with TRBD1 as a possible D gene (5 bases). Trimming cost V 0 bases and J 10 bases, with 15 bases left between them. CDR3 length: 14 amino acids. CDR1 is ENHRY and CDR2 is SYGVKD in the germline V gene.

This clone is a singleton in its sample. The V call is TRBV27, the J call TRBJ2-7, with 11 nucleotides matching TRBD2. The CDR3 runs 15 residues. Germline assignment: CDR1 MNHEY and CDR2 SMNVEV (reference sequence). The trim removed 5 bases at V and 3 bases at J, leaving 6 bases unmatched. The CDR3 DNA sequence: TGTGCCAGCAGTACGACTAGCGGGATAATCTACGAGCAGTACTTC. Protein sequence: CASSTTSGIIYEQYF.

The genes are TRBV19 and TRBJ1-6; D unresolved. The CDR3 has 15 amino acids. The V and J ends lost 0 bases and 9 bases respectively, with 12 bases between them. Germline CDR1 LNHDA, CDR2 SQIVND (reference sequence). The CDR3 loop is CASSIDRPVISPLHF. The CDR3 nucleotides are TGTGCCAGTAGTATAGATCGTCCAGTAATTTCACCCCTCCACTTT.

The CDR3 nucleotides are TGTGCCAGCAGCTTACCCCCGGGACTCCTCGGCCACGAGCAGTACTTC. It translates to CASSLPPGLLGHEQYF. V is TRBV7-3 and J is TRBJ2-7; tentatively, D is TRBD2 (6 bases). This CDR3 spans 16 amino acids. Germline V lookup: CDR1 SGHTA, CDR2 FQGTGA. V lost 2 bases and J 5 bases, leaving 19 bases between the germline ends.

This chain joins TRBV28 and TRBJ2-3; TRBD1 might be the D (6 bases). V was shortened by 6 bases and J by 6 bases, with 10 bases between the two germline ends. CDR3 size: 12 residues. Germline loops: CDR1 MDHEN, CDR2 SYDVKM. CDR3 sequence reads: CASSQGRDTQYF. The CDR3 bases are TGTGCCAGCAGCCAGGGGCGTGATACGCAGTATTTT.

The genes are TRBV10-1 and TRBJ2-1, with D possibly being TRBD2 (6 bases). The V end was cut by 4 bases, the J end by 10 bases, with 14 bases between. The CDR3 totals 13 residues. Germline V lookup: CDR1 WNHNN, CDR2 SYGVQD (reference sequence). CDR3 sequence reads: CASSGTAGGEQFF. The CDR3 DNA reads TGCGCCAGCAGTGGGACCGCCGGGGGAGAGCAGTTCTTC.

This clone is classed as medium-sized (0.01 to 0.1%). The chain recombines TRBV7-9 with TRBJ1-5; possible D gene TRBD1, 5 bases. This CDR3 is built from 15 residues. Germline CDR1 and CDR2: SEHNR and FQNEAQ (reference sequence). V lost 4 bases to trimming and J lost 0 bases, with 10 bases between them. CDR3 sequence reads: CASSSGDFSNQPQHF. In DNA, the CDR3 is TGTGCCAGCAGCTCCGGGGACTTTAGCAATCAGCCCCAGCATTTT.

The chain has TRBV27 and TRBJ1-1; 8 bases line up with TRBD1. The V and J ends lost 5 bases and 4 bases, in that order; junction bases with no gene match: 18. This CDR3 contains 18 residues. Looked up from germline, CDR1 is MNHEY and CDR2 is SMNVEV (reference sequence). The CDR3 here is CASSPSYRDRPLGTEAFF. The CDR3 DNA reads TGTGCCAGCAGTCCCTCATATCGGGACAGGCCTCTAGGCACTGAAGCTTTCTTT.

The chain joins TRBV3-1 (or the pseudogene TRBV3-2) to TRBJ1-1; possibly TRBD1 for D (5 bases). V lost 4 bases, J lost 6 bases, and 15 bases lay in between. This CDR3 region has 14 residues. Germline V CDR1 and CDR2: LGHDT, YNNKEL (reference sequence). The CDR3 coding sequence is TGTGCCAGCAGCCGATTGGGAGGGGCATCTGAAGCTTTCTTT. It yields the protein CASSRLGGASEAFF.

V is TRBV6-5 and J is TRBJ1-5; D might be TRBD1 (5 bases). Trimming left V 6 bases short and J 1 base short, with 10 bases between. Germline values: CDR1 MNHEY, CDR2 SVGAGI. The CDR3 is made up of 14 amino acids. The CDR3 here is CASRLGLSNQPQHF. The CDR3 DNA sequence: TGTGCCAGCAGACTGGGACTGAGCAATCAGCCCCAGCATTTT.

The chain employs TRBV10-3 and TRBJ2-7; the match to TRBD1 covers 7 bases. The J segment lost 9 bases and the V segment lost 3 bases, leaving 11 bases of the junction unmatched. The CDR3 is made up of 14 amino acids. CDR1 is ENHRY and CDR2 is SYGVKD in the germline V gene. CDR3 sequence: CAISEGDSGYGQYF. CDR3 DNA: TGTGCCATCAGTGAAGGGGACAGCGGTTATGGGCAGTACTTC.

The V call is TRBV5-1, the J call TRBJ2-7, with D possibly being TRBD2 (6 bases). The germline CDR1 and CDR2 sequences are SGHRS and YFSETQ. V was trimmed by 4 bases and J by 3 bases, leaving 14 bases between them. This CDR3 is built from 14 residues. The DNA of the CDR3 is TGCGCCAGCAGCGAGGGAGGCCCCAACTACGAGCAGTACTTC. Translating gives CASSEGGPNYEQYF.

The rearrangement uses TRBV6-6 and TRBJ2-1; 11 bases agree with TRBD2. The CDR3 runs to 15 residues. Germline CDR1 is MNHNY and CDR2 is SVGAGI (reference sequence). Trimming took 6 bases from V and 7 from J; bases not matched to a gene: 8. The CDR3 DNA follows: TGTGCCAGCAGCCACACCGGGACTAGCGGAAATGAGCAGTTCTTC. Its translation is CASSHTGTSGNEQFF.

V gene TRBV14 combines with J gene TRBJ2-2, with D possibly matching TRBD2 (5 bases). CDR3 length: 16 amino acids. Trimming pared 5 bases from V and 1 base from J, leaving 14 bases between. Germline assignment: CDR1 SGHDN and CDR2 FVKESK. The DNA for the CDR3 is TGTGCCAGCAGCTCAGGACTTACCCTGAACACCGGGGAGCTGTTTTTT. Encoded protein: CASSSGLTLNTGELFF.

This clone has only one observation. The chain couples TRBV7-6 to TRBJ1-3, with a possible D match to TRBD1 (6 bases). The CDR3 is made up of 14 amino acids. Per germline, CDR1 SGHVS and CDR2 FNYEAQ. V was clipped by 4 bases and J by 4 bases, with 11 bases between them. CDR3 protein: CASSYGQPGNTIYF. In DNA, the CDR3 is TGTGCCAGCAGCTACGGACAGCCAGGAAACACCATATATTTT.

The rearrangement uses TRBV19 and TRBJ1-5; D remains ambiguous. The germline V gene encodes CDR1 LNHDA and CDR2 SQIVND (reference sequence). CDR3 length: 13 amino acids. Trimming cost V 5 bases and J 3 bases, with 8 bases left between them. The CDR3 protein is CASSPSFNQPQHF. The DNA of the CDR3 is TGTGCCAGTAGTCCCTCCTTCAATCAGCCCCAGCATTTT.

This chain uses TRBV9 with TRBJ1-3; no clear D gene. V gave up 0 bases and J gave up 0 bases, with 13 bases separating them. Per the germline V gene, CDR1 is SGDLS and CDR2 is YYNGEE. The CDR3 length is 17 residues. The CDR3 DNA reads TGTGCCAGCAGCGTAGACGCAGGAACACACTCTGGAAACACCATATATTTT. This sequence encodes CASSVDAGTHSGNTIYF.

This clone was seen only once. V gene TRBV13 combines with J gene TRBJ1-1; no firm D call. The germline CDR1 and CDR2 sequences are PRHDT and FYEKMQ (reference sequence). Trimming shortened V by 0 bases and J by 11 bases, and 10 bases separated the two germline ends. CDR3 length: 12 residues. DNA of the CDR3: TGTGCCAGCAGCTTAGGGGGCGGGTTGGCTTTCTTT. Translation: CASSLGGGLAFF. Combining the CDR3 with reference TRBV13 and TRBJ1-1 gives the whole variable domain AAGVIQSPRHLIKEKRETATLKCYPIPRHDTVYWYQQGPGQDPQFLISFYEKMQSDKGSIPDRFSAQQFSDYHSELNMSSLELGDSALYFCASSLGGGLAFFGQGTRLTVV.

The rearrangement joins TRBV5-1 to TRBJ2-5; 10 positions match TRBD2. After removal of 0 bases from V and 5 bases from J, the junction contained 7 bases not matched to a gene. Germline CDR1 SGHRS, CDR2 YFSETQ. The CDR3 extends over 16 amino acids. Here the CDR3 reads CASSLAASGSFETQYF. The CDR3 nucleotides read TGCGCCAGCAGCTTGGCTGCTAGCGGGAGTTTTGAGACCCAGTACTTC.

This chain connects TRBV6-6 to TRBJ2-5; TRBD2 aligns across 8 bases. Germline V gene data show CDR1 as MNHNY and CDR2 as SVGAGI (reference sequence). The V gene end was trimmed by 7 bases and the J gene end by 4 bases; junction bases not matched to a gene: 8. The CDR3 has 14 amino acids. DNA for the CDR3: TGTGCCAGCACCCGGGGGGGGTTGGGAGAGACCCAGTACTTC. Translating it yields CASTRGGLGETQYF.

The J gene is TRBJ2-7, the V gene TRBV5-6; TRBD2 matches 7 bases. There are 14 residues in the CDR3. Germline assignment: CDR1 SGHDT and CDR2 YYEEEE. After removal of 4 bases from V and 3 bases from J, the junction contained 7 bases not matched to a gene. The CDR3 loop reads CASSLSRGSYEQYF. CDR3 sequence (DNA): TGTGCCAGCAGCCTGTCACGCGGGAGCTACGAGCAGTACTTC. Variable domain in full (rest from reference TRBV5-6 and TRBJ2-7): DAGVTQSPTHLIKTRGQQVTLRCSPKSGHDTVSWYQQALGQGPQFIFQYYEEEERQRGNFPDRFSGHQFPNYSSELNVNALLLGDSALYLCASSLSRGSYEQYFGPGTRLTVT.

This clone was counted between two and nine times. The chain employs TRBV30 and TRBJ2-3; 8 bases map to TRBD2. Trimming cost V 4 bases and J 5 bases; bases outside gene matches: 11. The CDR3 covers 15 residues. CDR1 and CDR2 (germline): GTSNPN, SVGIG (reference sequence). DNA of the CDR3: TGTGCCTGGAAGGAGCGGGAGAACCGCGGAGATACGCAGTATTTT. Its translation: CAWKERENRGDTQYF. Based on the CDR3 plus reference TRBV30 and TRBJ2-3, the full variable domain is SQTIHQWPATLVQPVGSPLSLECTVEGTSNPNLYWYRQAAGRGLQLLFYSVGIGQISSEVPQNLSASRPQDRQFILSSKKLLLSDSGFYLCAWKERENRGDTQYFGPGTRLTVL.

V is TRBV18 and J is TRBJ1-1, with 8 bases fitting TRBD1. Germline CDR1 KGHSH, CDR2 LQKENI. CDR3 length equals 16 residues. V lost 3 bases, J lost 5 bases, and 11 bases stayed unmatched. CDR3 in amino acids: CASSPTRQGRRTEAFF. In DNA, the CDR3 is TGTGCCAGCTCACCGACTAGACAGGGGAGAAGGACTGAAGCTTTCTTT.

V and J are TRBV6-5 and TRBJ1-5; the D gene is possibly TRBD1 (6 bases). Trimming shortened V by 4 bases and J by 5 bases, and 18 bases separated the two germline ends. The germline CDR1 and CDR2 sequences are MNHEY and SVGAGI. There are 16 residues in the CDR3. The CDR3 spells CASSLTRDNLHQPQHF. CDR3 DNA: TGTGCCAGCAGTTTAACCCGGGACAACTTACATCAGCCCCAGCATTTT.

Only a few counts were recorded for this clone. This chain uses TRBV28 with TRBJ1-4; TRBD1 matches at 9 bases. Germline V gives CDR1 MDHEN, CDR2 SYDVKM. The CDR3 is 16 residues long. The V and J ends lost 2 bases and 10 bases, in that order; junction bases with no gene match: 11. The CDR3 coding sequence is TGTGCCAGCAGTTTAAACTCCGGACAGGGGAGGGGAAAACTGTTTTTT. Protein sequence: CASSLNSGQGRGKLFF.

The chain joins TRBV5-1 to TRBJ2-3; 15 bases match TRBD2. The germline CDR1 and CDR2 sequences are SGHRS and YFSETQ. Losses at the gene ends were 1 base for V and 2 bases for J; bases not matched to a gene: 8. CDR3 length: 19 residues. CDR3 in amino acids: CASSLSGGLAGGITDTQYF. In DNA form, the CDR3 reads TGCGCCAGCAGCTTGTCCGGGGGACTAGCGGGAGGAATCACAGATACGCAGTATTTT. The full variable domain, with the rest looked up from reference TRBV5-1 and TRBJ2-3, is KAGVTQTPRYLIKTRGQQVTLSCSPISGHRSVSWYQQTPGQGLQFLFEYFSETQRNKGNFPGRFSGRQFSNSRSEMNVSTLELGDSALYLCASSLSGGLAGGITDTQYFGPGTRLTVL.

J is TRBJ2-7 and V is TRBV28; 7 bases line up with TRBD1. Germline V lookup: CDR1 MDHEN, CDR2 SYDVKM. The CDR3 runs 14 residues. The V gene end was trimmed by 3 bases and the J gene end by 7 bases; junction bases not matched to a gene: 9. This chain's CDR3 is CASSFSGQVYEQYF. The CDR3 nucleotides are TGTGCCAGCAGTTTCTCCGGACAGGTCTATGAGCAGTACTTC.

CDR3 sequence (DNA): TGTGCCAGCAGCCCGGGACAGGCGGGTCGACGAGGCTATGGCTACACCTTC. It specifies CASSPGQAGRRGYGYTF. This rearrangement joins TRBV5-4 to TRBJ1-2; 8 bases line up with TRBD1. The germline V gene has CDR1 SGHNT and CDR2 YYREEE (reference sequence). The CDR3 length is 17 residues. V dropped 4 bases and J dropped 4; count of bases not matched to a gene: 15.

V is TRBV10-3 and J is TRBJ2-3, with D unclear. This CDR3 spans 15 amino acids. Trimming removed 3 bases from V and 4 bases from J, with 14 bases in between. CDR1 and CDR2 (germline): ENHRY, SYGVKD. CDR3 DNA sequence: TGTGCCATCAGTGACGACCCAGCGAACGCAGATACGCAGTATTTT. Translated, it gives CAISDDPANADTQYF.